This TCR beta chain was sequenced during a study of blood T cell repertoires in COVID-19. Study information: Sites across the United States, Italy and Spain contributed samples from acute and convalescent COVID-19. In each case, the material was cDNA or gDNA derived from T cells, B-cell-depleted T cells, or PBMCs.

Per the authors' pipeline: Reference gene primer amplification gave nucleated cell count estimates. Some clones are missing from TCRdb's copy, which holds only in-frame ones; the method was immunoSEQ multiplex PCR. Clonal size and the V and J genes are those of that table, whereas D and trimming came from the DNA. This table holds 230,000 or so clones, over 75% found once. CDR1 and CDR2 from the germline V gene are SGDLS and YYNGEE. The CDR3 covers 16 residues. Trimming shortened V by 0 bases and J by 7 bases, and 19 bases separated the two germline ends. The TCR comes from a man aged 40-55 years with active or convalescent COVID-19. Sequencing was done on a sample of peripheral blood. The rearrangement joins TRBV9 to TRBJ1-1; the D gene is possibly TRBD1 (5 bases). The CDR3 loop is CASSVEVTVGRGEAFF. The DNA of the CDR3 is TGTGCCAGCAGCGTAGAAGTGACAGTGGGAAGGGGTGAAGCTTTCTTT. The full variable domain, its missing parts supplied by reference TRBV9 and TRBJ1-1, is DSGVTQTPKHLITATGQRVTLRCSPRSGDLSVYWYQQSLDQGLQFLIQYYNGEERAKGNILERFSAQQFPDLHSELNLSSLELGDSALYFCASSVEVTVGRGEAFFGQGTRLTVV.